This TCR beta chain emerged from a study of blood T cell repertoires in COVID-19. Across the whole study: The analysed material was cDNA or gDNA that came from T cells, B-cell-depleted T cells, or PBMCs.

In the source study's methods: Estimated nucleated cell counts came from reference gene primer amplification. Sequencing used immunoSEQ multiplex PCR; TCRdb keeps in-frame clones, though not all of them. The DNA gave D and trimming, while V, J and clone size come from that table. This sample has around 60,000 clones, with around 77% found just once. The CDR3 runs to 15 residues. CDR1 LNHDA and CDR2 SQIVND come from the germline V gene (reference sequence). V shed 7 bases and J 9 bases; nucleotides not matched to a gene: 8. This clone was detected a few times. J is TRBJ1-6 and V is TRBV19; TRBD1 matches 11 bases. The specimen sequenced was peripheral blood. The TCR sequence derives from a man older than 75 with active or convalescent COVID-19. CDR3 bases: TGTGCCAGTACGACCGGGACAGGGGGAATTTCACCCCTCCACTTT. This sequence encodes CASTTGTGGISPLHF. Together with reference TRBV19 and TRBJ1-6, the CDR3 gives the full variable domain: DGGITQSPKYLFRKEGQNVTLSCEQNLNHDAMYWYRQDPGQGLRLIYYSQIVNDFQKGDIAEGYSVSREKKESFPLTVTSAQKNPTAFYLCASTTGTGGISPLHFGNGTRLTVT.